This TCR beta chain derives from a study of blood T cell repertoires in COVID-19. At the level of the study: COVID-19 samples from acute and convalescent phases originated in the United States, Italy and Spain.

CDR3 length: 16 residues. Losses at the gene ends were 0 bases for V and 3 bases for J; bases not matched to a gene: 1. Germline CDR1 LGHNA, CDR2 YNFKEQ. As handled by the study authors: Counts of nucleated cells, estimated from reference gene primer amplification, were obtained. Using immunoSEQ multiplex PCR, the repertoire was profiled, and TCRdb retains in-frame clones only, with some absent. Clone size and V and J calls were adopted from that table, with D and trimming inferred from the DNA. Here the sample spans 9,000 to 13,000 clones, 70% to 90% being singletons. The chain carries TRBV4-2 and TRBJ2-2; 10 bases are a match to TRBD2. This receptor was obtained from a human donor in a cohort sampled during active COVID-19. Input material: peripheral blood. The CDR3 bases are TGTGCCAGCAGCCAAGAGGGACTAGCGCACACCGGGGAGCTGTTTTTT. Translated: CASSQEGLAHTGELFF.